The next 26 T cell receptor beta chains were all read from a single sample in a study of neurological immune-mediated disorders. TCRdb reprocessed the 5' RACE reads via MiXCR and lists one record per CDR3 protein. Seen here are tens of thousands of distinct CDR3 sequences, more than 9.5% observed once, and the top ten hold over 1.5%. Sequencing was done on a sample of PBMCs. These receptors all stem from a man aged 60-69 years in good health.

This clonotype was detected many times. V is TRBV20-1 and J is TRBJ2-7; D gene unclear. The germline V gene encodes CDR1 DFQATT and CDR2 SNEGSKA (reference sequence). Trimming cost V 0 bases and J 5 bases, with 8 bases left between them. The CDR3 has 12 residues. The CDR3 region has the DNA TGCAGTGCTAGAGATCAGCTCAACGAGCAGTACTTC. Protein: CSARDQLNEQYF.

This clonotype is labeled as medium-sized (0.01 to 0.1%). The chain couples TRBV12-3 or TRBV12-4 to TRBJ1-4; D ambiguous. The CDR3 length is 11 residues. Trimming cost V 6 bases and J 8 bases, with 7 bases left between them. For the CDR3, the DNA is TGTGCCAGCAGCCGCTCGGAAAAACTGTTTTTT. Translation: CASSRSEKLFF.

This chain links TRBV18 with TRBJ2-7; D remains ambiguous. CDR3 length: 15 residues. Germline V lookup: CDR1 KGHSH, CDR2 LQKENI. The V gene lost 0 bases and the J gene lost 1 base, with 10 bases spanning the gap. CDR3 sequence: CASSPPGRGSYEQYF. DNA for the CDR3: TGTGCCAGCTCACCACCTGGGCGTGGGTCCTACGAGCAGTACTTC. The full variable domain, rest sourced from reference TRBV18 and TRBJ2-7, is NAGVMQNPRHLVRRRGQEARLRCSPMKGHSHVYWYRQLPEEGLKFMVYLQKENIIDESGMPKERFSAEFPKEGPSILRIQQVVRGDSAAYFCASSPPGRGSYEQYFGPGTRLTVT.

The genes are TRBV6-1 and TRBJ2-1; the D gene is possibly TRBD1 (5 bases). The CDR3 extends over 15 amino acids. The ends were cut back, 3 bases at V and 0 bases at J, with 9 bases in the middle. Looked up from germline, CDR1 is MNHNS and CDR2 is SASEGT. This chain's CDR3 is CASSDQGSSYNEQFF. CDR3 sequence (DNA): TGTGCCAGCAGTGACCAGGGAAGCTCCTACAATGAGCAGTTCTTC.

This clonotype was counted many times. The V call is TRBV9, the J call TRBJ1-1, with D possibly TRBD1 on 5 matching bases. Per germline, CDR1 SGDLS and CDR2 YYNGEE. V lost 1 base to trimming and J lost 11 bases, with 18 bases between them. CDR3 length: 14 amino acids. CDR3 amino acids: CASSVSLRDAKAFF. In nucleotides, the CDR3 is TGTGCCAGCAGCGTAAGCCTTCGGGACGCGAAGGCTTTCTTT.

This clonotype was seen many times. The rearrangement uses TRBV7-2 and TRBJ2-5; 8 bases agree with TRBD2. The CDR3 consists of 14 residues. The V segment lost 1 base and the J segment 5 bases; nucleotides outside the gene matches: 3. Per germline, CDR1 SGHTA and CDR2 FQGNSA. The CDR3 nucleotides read TGTGCCAGCAGCTTAGGGACTAGCCTGGAGACCCAGTACTTC. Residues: CASSLGTSLETQYF. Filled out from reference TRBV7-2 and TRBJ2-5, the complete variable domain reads GAGVSQSPSNKVTEKGKDVELRCDPISGHTALYWYRQSLGQGLEFLIYFQGNSAPDKSGLPSDRFSAERTGGSVSTLTIQRTQQEDSAVYLCASSLGTSLETQYFGPGTRLLVL.

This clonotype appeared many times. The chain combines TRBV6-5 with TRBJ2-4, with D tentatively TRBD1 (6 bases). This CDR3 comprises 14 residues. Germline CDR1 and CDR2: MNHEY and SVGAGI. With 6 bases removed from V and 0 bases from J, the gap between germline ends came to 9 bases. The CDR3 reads CASSVQGAKNIQYF. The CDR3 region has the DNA TGTGCCAGCAGCGTACAGGGAGCCAAAAACATTCAGTACTTC.

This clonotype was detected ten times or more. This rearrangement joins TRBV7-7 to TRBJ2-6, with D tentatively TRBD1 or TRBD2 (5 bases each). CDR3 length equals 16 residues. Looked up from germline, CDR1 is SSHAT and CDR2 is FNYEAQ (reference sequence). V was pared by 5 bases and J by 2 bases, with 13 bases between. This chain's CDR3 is CASSRGAGTGANVLTF. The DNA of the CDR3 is TGTGCCAGCAGCCGAGGGGCAGGGACTGGGGCCAACGTCCTGACTTTC.

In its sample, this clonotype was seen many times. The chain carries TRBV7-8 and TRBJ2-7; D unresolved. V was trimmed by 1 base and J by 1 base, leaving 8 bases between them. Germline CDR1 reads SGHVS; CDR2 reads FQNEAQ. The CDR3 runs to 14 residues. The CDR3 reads CASSLVAGSYEQYF. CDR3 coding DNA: TGTGCCAGCAGCTTAGTGGCAGGATCCTACGAGCAGTACTTC.

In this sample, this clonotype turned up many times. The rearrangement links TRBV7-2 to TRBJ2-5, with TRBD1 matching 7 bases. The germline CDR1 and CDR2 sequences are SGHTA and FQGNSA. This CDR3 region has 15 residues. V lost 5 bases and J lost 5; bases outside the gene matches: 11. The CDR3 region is CASSPWLGGEETQYF. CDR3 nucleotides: TGTGCCAGCAGCCCCTGGTTAGGGGGCGAGGAGACCCAGTACTTC.

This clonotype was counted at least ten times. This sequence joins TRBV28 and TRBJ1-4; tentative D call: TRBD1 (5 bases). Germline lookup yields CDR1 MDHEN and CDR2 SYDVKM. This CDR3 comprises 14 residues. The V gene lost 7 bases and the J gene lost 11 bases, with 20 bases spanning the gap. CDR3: CASTLPGPSGKLFF. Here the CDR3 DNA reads TGTGCCAGCACCCTCCCGGGGCCATCGGGGAAACTGTTTTTT.

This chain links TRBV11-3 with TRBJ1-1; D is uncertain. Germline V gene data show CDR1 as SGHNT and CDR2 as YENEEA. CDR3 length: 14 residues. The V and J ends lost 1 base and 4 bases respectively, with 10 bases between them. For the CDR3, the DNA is TGTGCCAGCAGCTTAGGGCAGGCCAGCACTGAAGCTTTCTTT. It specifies CASSLGQASTEAFF.

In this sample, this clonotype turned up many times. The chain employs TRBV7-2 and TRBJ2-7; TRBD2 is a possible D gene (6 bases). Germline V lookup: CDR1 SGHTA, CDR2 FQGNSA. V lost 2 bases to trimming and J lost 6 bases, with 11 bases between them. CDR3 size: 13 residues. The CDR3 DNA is TGTGCCAGCAGCTTAAACGGGGGTAGCGAGCAGTACTTC. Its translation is CASSLNGGSEQYF.

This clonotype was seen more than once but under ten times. The CDR3 sequence: CASSVTQNTEAFF. The DNA of the CDR3 is TGTGCCAGCAGCGTTACACAGAACACTGAAGCTTTCTTT. The rearrangement links TRBV9 to TRBJ1-1, with D unclear. The V gene's germline CDR1 is SGDLS and CDR2 YYNGEE. V was pared by 2 bases and J by 1 base, with 6 bases between. This CDR3 spans 13 amino acids.

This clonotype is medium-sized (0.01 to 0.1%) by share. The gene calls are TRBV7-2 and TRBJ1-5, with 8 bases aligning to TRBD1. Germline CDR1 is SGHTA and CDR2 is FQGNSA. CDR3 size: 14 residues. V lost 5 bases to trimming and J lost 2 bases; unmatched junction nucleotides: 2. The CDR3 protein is CASSPGGGNQPQHF. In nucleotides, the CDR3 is TGTGCCAGCAGCCCAGGGGGCGGCAATCAGCCCCAGCATTTT.

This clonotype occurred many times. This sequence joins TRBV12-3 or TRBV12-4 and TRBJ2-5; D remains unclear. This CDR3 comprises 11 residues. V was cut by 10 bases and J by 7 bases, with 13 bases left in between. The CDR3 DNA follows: TGTGCCACCTCGGACCAGCTGACCCAGTACTTC. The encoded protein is CATSDQLTQYF.

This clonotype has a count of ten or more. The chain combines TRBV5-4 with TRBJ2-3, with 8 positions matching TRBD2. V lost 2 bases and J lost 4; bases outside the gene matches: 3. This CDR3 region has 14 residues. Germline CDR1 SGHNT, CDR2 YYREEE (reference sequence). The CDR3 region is CASSLLGGADTQYF. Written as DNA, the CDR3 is TGTGCCAGCAGCTTACTCGGGGGGGCAGATACGCAGTATTTT.

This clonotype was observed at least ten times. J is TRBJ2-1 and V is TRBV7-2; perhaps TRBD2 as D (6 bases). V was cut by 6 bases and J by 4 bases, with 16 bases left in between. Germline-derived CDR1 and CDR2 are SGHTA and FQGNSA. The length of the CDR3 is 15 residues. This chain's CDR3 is CASSPYGAGYNEQFF. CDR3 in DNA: TGTGCCAGCAGTCCGTACGGGGCGGGGTACAATGAGCAGTTCTTC. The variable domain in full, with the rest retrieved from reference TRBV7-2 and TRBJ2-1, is GAGVSQSPSNKVTEKGKDVELRCDPISGHTALYWYRQSLGQGLEFLIYFQGNSAPDKSGLPSDRFSAERTGGSVSTLTIQRTQQEDSAVYLCASSPYGAGYNEQFFGPGTRLTVL.

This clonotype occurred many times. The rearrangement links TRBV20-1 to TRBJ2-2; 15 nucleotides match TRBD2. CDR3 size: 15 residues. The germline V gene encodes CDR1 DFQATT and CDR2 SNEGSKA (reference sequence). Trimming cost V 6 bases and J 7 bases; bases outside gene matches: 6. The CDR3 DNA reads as TGCAGTGCCAGGACTAGCGGGGGGGCGGACGGGGAGCTGTTTTTT. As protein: CSARTSGGADGELFF.

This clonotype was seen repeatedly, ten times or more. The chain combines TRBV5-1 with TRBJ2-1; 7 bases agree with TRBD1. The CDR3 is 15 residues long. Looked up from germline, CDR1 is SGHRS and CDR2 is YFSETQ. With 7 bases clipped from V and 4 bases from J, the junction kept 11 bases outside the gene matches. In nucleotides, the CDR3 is TGCGCCAGCGCCCTCGGACAGGAAGGGTACAATGAGCAGTTCTTC. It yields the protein CASALGQEGYNEQFF.

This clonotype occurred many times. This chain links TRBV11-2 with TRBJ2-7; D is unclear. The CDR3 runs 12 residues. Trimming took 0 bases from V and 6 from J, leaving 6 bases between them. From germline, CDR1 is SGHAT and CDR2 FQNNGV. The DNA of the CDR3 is TGTGCCAGCAGCTTAGATGGCCGCGAGCAGTACTTC. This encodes CASSLDGREQYF.

Here the CDR3 DNA reads TGTGCCAGCAATCTAGTGGGGAGCACAGATACGCAGTATTTT. Amino acids: CASNLVGSTDTQYF. The chain is built from TRBV27 and TRBJ2-3; D ambiguous. This CDR3 comprises 14 residues. The V gene's germline CDR1 is MNHEY and CDR2 SMNVEV (reference sequence). Trimming removed 7 bases at V and 0 bases at J, with 11 bases between.

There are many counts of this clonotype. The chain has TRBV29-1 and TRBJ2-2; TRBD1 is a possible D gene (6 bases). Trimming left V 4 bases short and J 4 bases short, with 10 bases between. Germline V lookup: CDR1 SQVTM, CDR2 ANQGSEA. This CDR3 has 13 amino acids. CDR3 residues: CSVGRGGTGELFF. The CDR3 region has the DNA TGCAGCGTTGGCAGGGGCGGCACCGGGGAGCTGTTTTTT.

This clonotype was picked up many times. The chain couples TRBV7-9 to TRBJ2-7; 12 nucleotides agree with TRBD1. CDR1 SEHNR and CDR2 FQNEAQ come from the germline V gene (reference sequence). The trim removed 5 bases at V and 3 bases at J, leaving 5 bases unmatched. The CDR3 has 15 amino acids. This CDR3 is CASSLGTGGGYEQYF. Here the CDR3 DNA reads TGTGCCAGCAGCCTAGGGACAGGGGGCGGCTACGAGCAGTACTTC.

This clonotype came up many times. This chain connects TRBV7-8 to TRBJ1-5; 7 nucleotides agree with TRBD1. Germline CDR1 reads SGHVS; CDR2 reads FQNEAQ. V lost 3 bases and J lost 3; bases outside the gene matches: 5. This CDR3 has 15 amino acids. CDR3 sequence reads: CASSLTGTHNQPQHF. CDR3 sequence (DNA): TGTGCCAGCAGCTTGACAGGGACCCACAATCAGCCCCAGCATTTT.

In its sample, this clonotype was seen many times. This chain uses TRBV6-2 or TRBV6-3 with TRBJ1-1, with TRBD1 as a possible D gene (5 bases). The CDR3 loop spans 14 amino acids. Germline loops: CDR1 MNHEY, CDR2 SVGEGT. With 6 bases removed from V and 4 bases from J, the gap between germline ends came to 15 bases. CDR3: CASSPPGGATEAFF. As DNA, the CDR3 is TGTGCCAGCAGCCCCCCGGGCGGGGCCACTGAAGCTTTCTTT.